A selection of T cell receptor beta chains follows, all from one sample in a study of Graves' ophthalmopathy and Graves' hyperthyroidism. Via MiXCR, TCRdb re-called the multiplex PCR reads, giving one row per CDR3 protein. Among 350,000 to 450,000 distinct CDR3 sequences listed, around 20% were seen once. Specimen: peripheral blood. All receptors come from a woman younger than 30 with stable Graves' hyperthyroidism. Both conserved end residues are part of each CDR3. Each record gives: V gene, D gene, clone size, J gene, CDR3 DNA, CDR3 protein. The D gene is left open where the match is weak. A row's size may be missing; if present it is once, few, many or a size class.

V gene: TRBV7-2
D gene: .
clone size: many
J gene: TRBJ2-4
CDR3 DNA: TGTGCCAGCAGCCCCCAGAGAAACATTCAGTACTTC
CDR3 protein: CASSPQRNIQYF

V gene: TRBV27
D gene: .
clone size: .
J gene: TRBJ2-5
CDR3 DNA: TGTGCCAGCAGTAAGTCGAGTCGACAAGAGACCCAGTACTTC
CDR3 protein: CASSKSSRQETQYF

V gene: TRBV7-2
D gene: .
clone size: many
J gene: TRBJ2-7
CDR3 DNA: TGTGCCAGCAAAAGAACTAGGGCTATCGGCTACGAGCAGTACTTC
CDR3 protein: CASKRTRAIGYEQYF

V gene: TRBV6-5
D gene: .
clone size: many
J gene: TRBJ2-2
CDR3 DNA: TGTGCCAGCAGTTACTCGTTCAGGGCCGGGGAGCTGTTTTTT
CDR3 protein: CASSYSFRAGELFF

V gene: TRBV9
D gene: .
clone size: many
J gene: TRBJ1-1
CDR3 DNA: TGTGCCAGCAGCGTAGATTTTGGGACTGAAGCTTTCTTT
CDR3 protein: CASSVDFGTEAFF

V gene: TRBV20-1
D gene: TRBD2
clone size: many
J gene: TRBJ2-2
CDR3 DNA: TGCAGTGCTAGTCGACTAGCCTCCGGGGAGCTGTTTTTT
CDR3 protein: CSASRLASGELFF

V gene: TRBV6-1
D gene: .
clone size: many
J gene: TRBJ2-7
CDR3 DNA: TGTGCCAGCAGTGAACGGGACGGCGACTCCTACGAGCAGTACTTC
CDR3 protein: CASSERDGDSYEQYF

V gene: TRBV11-2
D gene: .
clone size: many
J gene: TRBJ1-1
CDR3 DNA: TGTGCCAGCAGCTTAGATCTCATACAGGTGGCTGAAGCTTTCTTT
CDR3 protein: CASSLDLIQVAEAFF

V gene: TRBV20-1
D gene: .
clone size: many
J gene: TRBJ2-7
CDR3 DNA: TGCAGTGCTAGAGGGTCCGCAGGGTTGTACGAGCAGTACTTC
CDR3 protein: CSARGSAGLYEQYF

V gene: TRBV12-3/TRBV12-4
D gene: .
clone size: .
J gene: TRBJ2-5
CDR3 DNA: TGTGCCAGCAGTCCCCCGTTGGGGGAAATGGAGACCCAGTACTTC
CDR3 protein: CASSPPLGEMETQYF

V gene: TRBV29-1
D gene: .
clone size: many
J gene: TRBJ1-1
CDR3 DNA: TGCAGCGCCTCGGGGGAGGGTTACACTGAAGCTTTCTTT
CDR3 protein: CSASGEGYTEAFF

V gene: TRBV6-5
D gene: .
clone size: many
J gene: TRBJ2-7
CDR3 DNA: TGTGCCAGCAGCCCGGGGGCTTCCTACGAGCAGTACTTC
CDR3 protein: CASSPGASYEQYF

V gene: TRBV6-1
D gene: TRBD2
clone size: many
J gene: TRBJ2-2
CDR3 DNA: TGTGCCAGCAATCCGAGACTAGCGGGAGTGTCCGGGGAGCTGTTTTTT
CDR3 protein: CASNPRLAGVSGELFF

V gene: TRBV7-2
D gene: .
clone size: many
J gene: TRBJ2-5
CDR3 DNA: TGTGCCAGCAGCCGATCGGCATACAGCGTGCCCCCGTACTTC
CDR3 protein: CASSRSAYSVPPYF

V gene: TRBV5-1
D gene: .
clone size: many
J gene: TRBJ1-6
CDR3 DNA: TGCGCCAGCAACCCTTCCCCCGACACAAATAATTCACCCCTCCACTTT
CDR3 protein: CASNPSPDTNNSPLHF

V gene: TRBV6-1
D gene: .
clone size: .
J gene: TRBJ1-3
CDR3 DNA: TGTGCCAGCAACCGGGACGGATCCTCCTCTGGAAACACCATATATTTT
CDR3 protein: CASNRDGSSSGNTIYF

V gene: TRBV5-1
D gene: .
clone size: .
J gene: TRBJ2-5
CDR3 DNA: TGCGCCAGCAGTACCGGGACCCACCAAGAGACCCAGTACTTC
CDR3 protein: CASSTGTHQETQYF

V gene: TRBV6-1
D gene: TRBD1
clone size: .
J gene: TRBJ1-2
CDR3 DNA: TGTGCCAGCGAAATCTCACAGGGGATGTATGGCTACACCTTC
CDR3 protein: CASEISQGMYGYTF

V gene: TRBV4-3
D gene: .
clone size: .
J gene: TRBJ1-3
CDR3 DNA: TGCGCCAGCAGCCCGGACAGAGACTCTGGAAACACCATATATTTT
CDR3 protein: CASSPDRDSGNTIYF

V gene: TRBV4-3
D gene: .
clone size: many
J gene: TRBJ1-2
CDR3 DNA: TGCGCCAGCAGCCAAGACATACAGGGATTCTATGGCTACACCTTC
CDR3 protein: CASSQDIQGFYGYTF

V gene: TRBV7-2
D gene: TRBD1
clone size: many
J gene: TRBJ1-2
CDR3 DNA: TGTGCCAGCAGCATGGACAGGGTTGACTATGGCTACACCTTC
CDR3 protein: CASSMDRVDYGYTF

V gene: TRBV19
D gene: .
clone size: .
J gene: TRBJ1-1
CDR3 DNA: TGTGCCAGTAATGGGTTGGGCACTGAAGCTTTCTTT
CDR3 protein: CASNGLGTEAFF

V gene: TRBV12-3/TRBV12-4
D gene: .
clone size: many
J gene: TRBJ2-2
CDR3 DNA: TGTGCCAGCAGTTTAGACATCGGGGAGCTGTTTTTT
CDR3 protein: CASSLDIGELFF

V gene: TRBV30
D gene: .
clone size: few
J gene: TRBJ2-7
CDR3 DNA: TGTGCCTGGAAGCGAGGGGGGCCTGGCCCTTACGAGCAGTACTTC
CDR3 protein: CAWKRGGPGPYEQYF

V gene: TRBV27
D gene: TRBD1
clone size: .
J gene: TRBJ1-2
CDR3 DNA: TGTGCCAGCCGGCTGGGACAGAGTTATGGCTACACCTTC
CDR3 protein: CASRLGQSYGYTF

V gene: TRBV15
D gene: .
clone size: many
J gene: TRBJ1-5
CDR3 DNA: TGTGCCACCAGCCCTTGGACGGAAGGTATGACCCAGCATTTT
CDR3 protein: CATSPWTEGMTQHF

V gene: TRBV19
D gene: .
clone size: many
J gene: TRBJ1-5
CDR3 DNA: TGTGCCAGTAGTCGACAAAGCAATCAGCCCCAGCATTTT
CDR3 protein: CASSRQSNQPQHF

V gene: TRBV6-5
D gene: .
clone size: .
J gene: TRBJ1-1
CDR3 DNA: TGTACCAGCAGTTACTTCGTGGGGGACACTGAAGCTTTCTTT
CDR3 protein: CTSSYFVGDTEAFF

V gene: TRBV24-1
D gene: .
clone size: many
J gene: TRBJ1-1
CDR3 DNA: TGTGCCACCAGTGAGAGCGGGACAAGAGAAGCTTTCTTT
CDR3 protein: CATSESGTREAFF

V gene: TRBV6-1
D gene: .
clone size: .
J gene: TRBJ1-1
CDR3 DNA: TGTGCCAGCAGTGAATTTGACGGAATTGGCACTGAAGCTTTCTTT
CDR3 protein: CASSEFDGIGTEAFF

V gene: TRBV11-2
D gene: TRBD1
clone size: .
J gene: TRBJ2-2
CDR3 DNA: TGTGCCAGCAGCCCGAACAGGGGGAGACACGGGGAGCTGTTTTTT
CDR3 protein: CASSPNRGRHGELFF

V gene: TRBV29-1
D gene: .
clone size: many
J gene: TRBJ1-1
CDR3 DNA: TGCAGCGGCGTAATGGTTAGGGTTGCGAACACTGAAGCTTTCTTT
CDR3 protein: CSGVMVRVANTEAFF

V gene: TRBV6-2/TRBV6-3
D gene: TRBD1
clone size: many
J gene: TRBJ1-2
CDR3 DNA: TGTGCCAGCAGTTACTCCCCAGGGGGGACGAGGAATGGCTACACCTTC
CDR3 protein: CASSYSPGGTRNGYTF

V gene: TRBV5-1
D gene: .
clone size: .
J gene: TRBJ2-7
CDR3 DNA: TGCGCCAGCAGCTTGGCTGGGATGGGCGACGAGCAGTACTTC
CDR3 protein: CASSLAGMGDEQYF

V gene: TRBV9
D gene: .
clone size: many
J gene: TRBJ2-5
CDR3 DNA: TGTGCCAGCAGCACAAAAGAGACCCAGTACTTC
CDR3 protein: CASSTKETQYF

V gene: TRBV4-1
D gene: .
clone size: many
J gene: TRBJ2-7
CDR3 DNA: TGCGCCAGCAGCCAAGGGGCAGGGACCCTCTACGAGCAGTACTTC
CDR3 protein: CASSQGAGTLYEQYF

V gene: TRBV11-2
D gene: TRBD1
clone size: .
J gene: TRBJ1-6
CDR3 DNA: TGTTCCAGCAGCTTAGAAACTACAGGGGCGAGGCTCCTCCACTTT
CDR3 protein: CSSSLETTGARLLHF

V gene: TRBV2
D gene: .
clone size: many
J gene: TRBJ1-1
CDR3 DNA: TGTGCCAGCAGTGAAGGAGCTGGCACTGAAGCTTTCTTT
CDR3 protein: CASSEGAGTEAFF

V gene: TRBV28
D gene: .
clone size: many
J gene: TRBJ2-4
CDR3 DNA: TGTGCCAGCAGCCGGACGTCCCAAAAAAACATTCAGTACTTC
CDR3 protein: CASSRTSQKNIQYF

V gene: TRBV7-2
D gene: .
clone size: many
J gene: TRBJ1-3
CDR3 DNA: TGTGCCAGCAGCTTCGGGAATTTTGGAAACACCATATATTTT
CDR3 protein: CASSFGNFGNTIYF

V gene: TRBV7-9
D gene: .
clone size: many
J gene: TRBJ1-6
CDR3 DNA: TGTGCCAGCAGCTTAGTGGGGGTCAATTCACCCCTCCACTTT
CDR3 protein: CASSLVGVNSPLHF